A selection of T cell receptor beta chains follows, all from one sample in a study of Ad26.COV2.S vaccination and SARS-CoV-2 variants. Sequencing used immunoSEQ multiplex PCR; TCRdb keeps in-frame clones, though not all of them. The sample shows about 260,000 clones, around 85% of them seen only once. The starting material was peripheral blood, obtained in a trial of Ad26.COV2.S vaccine versus placebo. The receptors were sampled from a person aged 18-60 years who received the Ad26.COV2.S COVID-19 vaccine or a placebo. Each CDR3 is given with its conserved first and last residue. D genes are given only for firm matches. Size tells how often a clone was seen (once, few, many) or the class of an expanded clone, and some rows leave it out.

j_call,d_call,v_call,clone_size,cdr3_nt,cdr3_aa
TRBJ2-5,NA,TRBV13,NA,TGTGCCAGCAGCTTAGAAGGGACCCAGTACTTC,CASSLEGTQYF
TRBJ1-5,NA,TRBV30,few,TGTGCCTGGAGAGGATCGGGACGGAAAAATCAGCCCCAGCATTTT,CAWRGSGRKNQPQHF
TRBJ2-7,NA,TRBV18,few,TGTGCCAGCTCACCTTGGGACTACGAGCAGTACTTC,CASSPWDYEQYF
TRBJ1-1,NA,TRBV6-6,NA,TGTGCCAGCAGTAAGACCGAAAACACTGAAGCTTTCTTT,CASSKTENTEAFF
TRBJ1-6,NA,TRBV6-5,NA,TGTGCCAGCAGTTACGGGAATTCACCCCTCCACTTT,CASSYGNSPLHF
TRBJ2-6,NA,TRBV27,NA,TGTGCCAGCAGTTTAGTAGGGGGGATAGCCGGGGCCAACGTCCTGACTTTC,CASSLVGGIAGANVLTF
TRBJ1-5,NA,TRBV18,NA,TGTGCCAGCTCACCGGCCGGGTTCAATCAGCCCCAGCATTTT,CASSPAGFNQPQHF
TRBJ1-3,NA,TRBV2,few,TGTGCCAGCAGTGAGATGGCGGTGGCGGGAAACACCATATATTTT,CASSEMAVAGNTIYF
TRBJ2-1,TRBD1,TRBV23-1,NA,TGCGCCAGCAGTCAAAACCGGGACAGTAATTGCCATGAGCAGTTCTTC,CASSQNRDSNCHEQFF
TRBJ2-2,TRBD2,TRBV30,few,TGTGCCTCCACAGCGGGAAACACCGGGGAGCTGTTTTTT,CASTAGNTGELFF
TRBJ2-3,NA,TRBV4-1,NA,TGCGCCAGCAGCCAAGATTATAGGCAGTCCCAGTATTTT,CASSQDYRQSQYF
TRBJ1-6,NA,TRBV5-4,NA,TGTGCCAGCCACCTTACAGGGTCCGGCAATTCACCCCTCCACTTT,CASHLTGSGNSPLHF
TRBJ2-5,NA,TRBV7-9,few,TGTGCCAGCAGCCTTGTAGCAGTCGAACAAGAGACCCAGTACTTC,CASSLVAVEQETQYF
TRBJ2-5,NA,TRBV19,NA,TGTGCCAGTAGTGTGGGGGGCAACAAAGAGACCCAGTACTTC,CASSVGGNKETQYF
TRBJ1-2,NA,TRBV6-5,NA,TGTGCCAGCAGCCGGGGTTCTGACTATGGCTACACCTTC,CASSRGSDYGYTF
TRBJ2-4,TRBD2,TRBV3-1/TRBV3-2,NA,TGTGCCAGCAGCATCCAAGGGAGGGCGGCCAAAAACATTCAGTACTTC,CASSIQGRAAKNIQYF
TRBJ1-1,NA,TRBV27,NA,TGTGCCAGCAGTCACCAACCGAACACTGAAGCTTTCTTT,CASSHQPNTEAFF
TRBJ2-1,NA,TRBV15,NA,TGTGCCACCAGCGTCCGGGTCCGAGTGAGTGAGCAGTTCTTC,CATSVRVRVSEQFF
TRBJ2-1,TRBD2,TRBV3-1/TRBV3-2,NA,TGTGCCAGCAGCCCCCTCGGGGGGTACAATGAGCAGTTCTTC,CASSPLGGYNEQFF
TRBJ1-5,TRBD1,TRBV2,NA,TGTGCCAGCAGGGGGACAGGGACCTATCAGCCCCAGCATTTT,CASRGTGTYQPQHF
TRBJ1-2,TRBD1,TRBV30,NA,TGTGCCTGGAGTTTCCCAGGGGGCAAAGATGGCTACACCTTC,CAWSFPGGKDGYTF
TRBJ1-2,NA,TRBV6-4,NA,TGTGCCAGCAGTGACTCTGCAGATTCTACCTATGGCTACACCTTC,CASSDSADSTYGYTF
TRBJ2-3,NA,TRBV4-3,NA,TGCGCCAGCAGCCAAGATAGAGCGATAAGTACAGATACGCAGTATTTT,CASSQDRAISTDTQYF
TRBJ1-6,NA,TRBV5-6,NA,TGTGCCAGCAGCTTGGTTGGGGGCAGAACACCCCTCCACTTT,CASSLVGGRTPLHF
TRBJ2-3,NA,TRBV30,NA,TGTGCTCTACCTATCACAGATACGCAGTATTTT,CALPITDTQYF
TRBJ1-2,NA,TRBV5-1,NA,TGCGCCAGCAGCCCAGACGCGGTTTATGGCTACACCTTC,CASSPDAVYGYTF
TRBJ2-2,TRBD1,TRBV7-9,NA,TGTGCCAGCAGCTTGGACAGGGTGTGGGCGAACACCGGGGAGCTGTTTTTT,CASSLDRVWANTGELFF
TRBJ1-2,TRBD1,TRBV4-3,NA,TGCGCCAGCAGCCAAGAACCCGGGACAGGGGGGCACTATGGCTACACCTTC,CASSQEPGTGGHYGYTF
TRBJ2-1,TRBD2,TRBV7-3,NA,TGTGCCAGCAGCTTAATGGCGGGAGGAGGAAATGAGCAGTTCTTC,CASSLMAGGGNEQFF
TRBJ1-4,NA,TRBV5-6,NA,TGTGCCAGCAGTCCAGGGGAGACCAATGAAAAACTGTTTTTT,CASSPGETNEKLFF
TRBJ1-1,TRBD1,TRBV29-1,NA,TGCAGCGTTGAAGCCGGACAGGGGGCGTTGGGCACTGAAGCTTTCTTT,CSVEAGQGALGTEAFF
TRBJ2-6,NA,TRBV19,NA,TGTGCCAGTAGTAAGGAGGGAAAGGCTGGGGCCAACGTCCTGACTTTC,CASSKEGKAGANVLTF
TRBJ2-1,NA,TRBV5-5,NA,TGTGCCAGCAGAGTGACAGGCGTAGAACCCAATGAGCAGTTCTTC,CASRVTGVEPNEQFF
TRBJ1-2,NA,TRBV4-1,NA,TGCGCCAGCAGCCAAGATCATGGGGGCGCCTATAGGTATGGCTACACCTTC,CASSQDHGGAYRYGYTF
TRBJ1-4,NA,TRBV7-9,NA,TGTGCCAGCAGCCTCAGAACAACTAATGAAAAACTGTTTTTT,CASSLRTTNEKLFF
TRBJ2-3,TRBD2,TRBV6-2/TRBV6-3,NA,TGTGCCAGCAGTTACACCTCGGCGGGGGTGTCCACAGATACGCAGTATTTT,CASSYTSAGVSTDTQYF
TRBJ2-5,TRBD2,TRBV7-2,NA,TGTGCCAGCAGCACCCTAGCGGGGGCCCAAGAGACCCAGTACTTC,CASSTLAGAQETQYF
TRBJ2-1,TRBD1,TRBV24-1,once,TGTGCCACCAGTGATTTGGGCAGGGGGCGTGTGGATGAGCAGTTCTTC,CATSDLGRGRVDEQFF
TRBJ2-7,TRBD1,TRBV4-3,NA,TGCGCCAGCAGCCAAGATACCGACAGGGCCACTACCTACGAGCAGTACTTC,CASSQDTDRATTYEQYF
TRBJ1-1,TRBD1,TRBV7-9,once,TGTGCCAGCAGCCCCGTTGACAGGGGGCATGGCACTGAAGCTTTCTTT,CASSPVDRGHGTEAFF
TRBJ2-6,TRBD1,TRBV4-2,NA,TGTGCCAGCAGCCAAGATCCCAGGGGGCGTTTCTCTGGGGCCAACGTCCTGACTTTC,CASSQDPRGRFSGANVLTF
TRBJ2-7,TRBD1,TRBV18,once,TGTGCCAGCTCACGGGGGACAGGGAGCAACGAGCAGTACTTC,CASSRGTGSNEQYF
TRBJ1-2,TRBD1,TRBV18,few,TGTGCCAGCTCACCACCCTACAGGGGGAACTATGGCTACACCTTC,CASSPPYRGNYGYTF
TRBJ1-2,NA,TRBV27,NA,TGTGCCAGCAGTTTGGACGGGACTAACTATGGCTACACCTTC,CASSLDGTNYGYTF
TRBJ2-1,TRBD2,TRBV9,NA,TGTGCCAGCAGCGTTAGGAGCGGGGGAGAGCAGTTCTTC,CASSVRSGGEQFF
TRBJ2-2,NA,TRBV19,NA,TGTGCCAGTAGTATCCGGGGCACCGGGGAGCTGTTTTTT,CASSIRGTGELFF
TRBJ2-5,TRBD1,TRBV12-5,NA,TGTGCTAGTGGTCCTCGGACAGGGGGCACGGAGACCCAGTACTTC,CASGPRTGGTETQYF
TRBJ2-2,TRBD1,TRBV7-2,NA,TGTGCCAGCAGCCCCATGACAGGGTTCACCGGGGAGCTGTTTTTT,CASSPMTGFTGELFF
TRBJ1-5,NA,TRBV30,NA,TGTGCCTGGAGTGTAAAGGGACTTAGCAATCAGCCCCAGCATTTT,CAWSVKGLSNQPQHF
TRBJ2-2,TRBD2,TRBV7-2,once,TGTGCCAGCAGCTTAGTAACTAGCGGGAGGCGGGAGCTGTTTTTT,CASSLVTSGRRELFF
TRBJ1-2,NA,TRBV4-3,NA,TGCGCCAGCAGCCGGCAGGGGCGGGCAGATGGCTACACCTTC,CASSRQGRADGYTF
TRBJ1-2,NA,TRBV5-5,NA,TGTGCCAGCAGCTTGACGGAACCCTATGGCTACACCTTC,CASSLTEPYGYTF
TRBJ2-2,NA,TRBV9,NA,TGTGCCAGCAGCGTATCTCTTAGGGGGGGAGAAACCGGGGAGCTGTTTTTT,CASSVSLRGGETGELFF
TRBJ2-7,NA,TRBV18,once,TGTGCCAGCTCACCTTTTCAATTCTCCCAAGCCCCCTACGAGCAGTACTTC,CASSPFQFSQAPYEQYF